Below are 23 T cell receptor beta chains sequenced from a single sample in a study of blood T cell repertoires in COVID-19. TCRdb's table, derived via immunoSEQ multiplex PCR, lists solely in-frame clones and lacks some. The table shows 150,000 to 200,000 clones, with 75% to 85% occurring only once. The sequenced sample consisted of PBMCs or T cells enriched from blood (not recorded which). The receptors here all came from a woman aged 45-60 years with acute COVID-19.

The chain carries TRBV19 and TRBJ2-5; 7 positions match TRBD2. CDR1 is LNHDA and CDR2 is SQIVND in the germline V gene (reference sequence). V dropped 8 bases and J dropped 0; count of bases not matched to a gene: 3. The CDR3 consists of 13 residues. In DNA form, the CDR3 reads TGTGCCAGTGGGGGGGGTTACCAAGAGACCCAGTACTTC. Protein sequence: CASGGGYQETQYF.

V is TRBV14 and J is TRBJ2-3; 9 bases fit TRBD2. Germline V gene sequence: CDR1 SGHDN, CDR2 FVKESK. The V gene end was trimmed by 0 bases and the J gene end by 2 bases; junction bases not matched to a gene: 9. The CDR3 length is 18 residues. DNA for the CDR3: TGTGCCAGCAGCCAAGAGTTCGCTAGCGGGGTCCACACAGATACGCAGTATTTT. This encodes CASSQEFASGVHTDTQYF.

J is TRBJ2-1 and V is TRBV19; TRBD2 aligns across 8 bases. The ends lost 1 base at V and 7 bases at J; junction bases unmatched: 6. This CDR3 region has 15 residues. Germline V gene data show CDR1 as LNHDA and CDR2 as SQIVND (reference sequence). CDR3: CASSIAERGSNEQFF. CDR3 coding DNA: TGTGCCAGTAGTATAGCCGAGCGGGGGTCTAATGAGCAGTTCTTC.

V and J are TRBV6-5 and TRBJ1-1; 9 bases are shared with TRBD1. Germline CDR1 and CDR2: MNHEY and SVGAGI. With 6 bases clipped from V and 8 bases from J, the junction kept 10 bases outside the gene matches. The CDR3 loop spans 14 amino acids. CDR3 nucleotides: TGTGCCAGCAGACCCGGGACAGGGATGGGGGAAGCTTTCTTT. Residues: CASRPGTGMGEAFF.

The chain combines TRBV9 with TRBJ2-5; 9 bases are a match to TRBD2. V was pared by 0 bases and J by 4 bases, with 7 bases of the junction left unmatched. The CDR3 is made up of 16 amino acids. Germline V gene lookup returns CDR1 SGDLS and CDR2 YYNGEE. CDR3 loop: CASSVEAGGPGETQYF. CDR3 bases: TGTGCCAGCAGCGTAGAGGCGGGGGGGCCTGGAGAGACCCAGTACTTC.

The V and J genes are TRBV7-2 and TRBJ1-3; D is unresolved. V shed 5 bases and J shed 0 bases, with 14 bases lying between them. This CDR3 comprises 16 residues. The germline V gene encodes CDR1 SGHTA and CDR2 FQGNSA. CDR3 amino acids: CASSPAGLRSGNTIYF. CDR3 coding DNA: TGTGCCAGCAGCCCGGCAGGTCTCCGCTCTGGAAACACCATATATTTT.

The chain carries TRBV19 and TRBJ2-5, with D perhaps matching TRBD2 (6 bases). The V gene lost 4 bases and the J gene lost 5 bases, with 14 bases spanning the gap. The germline gives CDR1 LNHDA, CDR2 SQIVND (reference sequence). The CDR3 totals 14 residues. Written as DNA, the CDR3 is TGTGCCAGTAGTACAAGGACTATTCAGGAGACCCAGTACTTC. It translates to CASSTRTIQETQYF. Together with reference TRBV19 and TRBJ2-5, the CDR3 gives the full variable domain: DGGITQSPKYLFRKEGQNVTLSCEQNLNHDAMYWYRQDPGQGLRLIYYSQIVNDFQKGDIAEGYSVSREKKESFPLTVTSAQKNPTAFYLCASSTRTIQETQYFGPGTRLLVL.

This sequence joins TRBV28 and TRBJ2-4, with 8 bases lining up with TRBD2. V trimming: 4 bases; J trimming: 5 bases; junction bases outside the gene matches: 7. Germline values: CDR1 MDHEN, CDR2 SYDVKM. CDR3 length equals 15 residues. The CDR3 coding sequence is TGTGCCAGCAGTTCGCGGACTAGCCCGGAAAACATTCAGTACTTC. Translation gives CASSSRTSPENIQYF.

This chain uses TRBV5-1 with TRBJ1-1; 8 bases map to TRBD1. Germline trimming cut 5 bases from V and 0 bases from J; bases unmatched to any gene: 15. The CDR3 length is 18 residues. Germline V lookup: CDR1 SGHRS, CDR2 YFSETQ. The CDR3 DNA reads TGCGCCAGCAGACCGAGACCAGGGGGCGGGGGAATGAACACTGAAGCTTTCTTT. Its translation: CASRPRPGGGGMNTEAFF.

V usage is TRBV25-1 and J usage is TRBJ1-5; TRBD1 matches 9 bases. Germline CDR1 MGHDK, CDR2 SYGVNS. The junction had 4 bases not matched to a gene; V was cut back by 3 bases and J by 7 bases. This CDR3 is built from 14 residues. The CDR3 sequence is CASSEGQGVQPQHF. CDR3 nucleotides: TGTGCCAGCAGTGAGGGACAGGGCGTCCAGCCCCAGCATTTT. Complete variable domain (other parts from reference TRBV25-1 and TRBJ1-5): EADIYQTPRYLVIGTGKKITLECSQTMGHDKMYWYQQDPGMELHLIHYSYGVNSTEKGDLSSESTVSRIRTEHFPLTLESARPSHTSQYLCASSEGQGVQPQHFGDGTRLSIL.

The chain combines TRBV6-2 or TRBV6-3 with TRBJ2-7, with a possible D match to TRBD1 (5 bases). V lost 5 bases to trimming and J lost 6 bases, with 20 bases between them. This CDR3 is built from 15 residues. Germline-derived CDR1 and CDR2 are MNHEY and SVGEGT. In DNA, the CDR3 is TGTGCCAGCAGTGCCGGAGCAGGGCCTCTCGGCGAGCAGTACGTC. It is translated as CASSAGAGPLGEQYV.

The rearrangement joins TRBV28 to TRBJ1-2, with D possibly TRBD1 on 6 matching bases. V was trimmed by 3 bases and J by 3 bases, leaving 11 bases between them. In germline, CDR1 is MDHEN, CDR2 SYDVKM. The CDR3 covers 14 residues. The CDR3 here is CASSFAGGDYGYTF. DNA for the CDR3: TGTGCCAGCAGTTTTGCGGGGGGCGACTATGGCTACACCTTC.

The chain employs TRBV27 and TRBJ2-7, with D tentatively TRBD2 (6 bases). The germline V gene has CDR1 MNHEY and CDR2 SMNVEV (reference sequence). The CDR3 is 13 amino acids. Trimming took 7 bases from V and 6 from J, leaving 16 bases between them. The DNA for the CDR3 is TGTGCCAGCATTTCACTAGCCAGGTTCGAGCAGTACGTC. Its protein product is CASISLARFEQYV.

The chain links TRBV5-4 to TRBJ1-1; D may be TRBD1 (6 bases). This CDR3 has 14 residues. Germline V gene lookup returns CDR1 SGHNT and CDR2 YYREEE (reference sequence). Trimming cost V 4 bases and J 1 base, with 11 bases left between them. The CDR3 reads CASSTQGKNTEAFF. DNA of the CDR3: TGTGCCAGCAGCACTCAGGGGAAGAACACTGAAGCTTTCTTT.

The CDR3 sequence is CASTAGRAAEAFF. In DNA form, the CDR3 reads TGCGCCAGCACCGCGGGACGGGCTGCTGAAGCTTTCTTT. The chain has TRBV10-1 and TRBJ1-1, with D tentatively TRBD1 (5 bases). CDR1 WNHNN and CDR2 SYGVQD come from the germline V gene (reference sequence). Trimming removed 7 bases from V and 6 bases from J, with 15 bases in between. The CDR3 spans 13 residues.

The chain uses TRBV19 and TRBJ1-5; no definite D call. Trimming removed 1 base from V and 3 bases from J, with 13 bases in between. Looked up from germline, CDR1 is LNHDA and CDR2 is SQIVND (reference sequence). The CDR3 contains 16 residues. This CDR3 is CASSIVSGGSNQPQHF. The DNA for the CDR3 is TGTGCCAGTAGTATAGTCAGTGGAGGGTCCAATCAGCCCCAGCATTTT.

The chain uses TRBV7-2 and TRBJ1-5; D is ambiguous. The CDR3 is 14 amino acids. Trimming shortened V by 2 bases and J by 6 bases, and 11 bases separated the two germline ends. CDR1 is SGHTA, CDR2 FQGNSA, per germline. Here the CDR3 reads CASSLSRNGQPQHF. The CDR3, as DNA: TGTGCCAGCAGCTTAAGCAGGAACGGTCAGCCCCAGCATTTT.

The chain combines TRBV4-1 with TRBJ1-1; D might be TRBD1 (5 bases). Trimming pared 9 bases from V and 1 base from J, leaving 18 bases between. The CDR3 has 15 residues. The V gene's germline CDR1 is MGHRA and CDR2 YSYEKL. The CDR3 nucleotides are TGCGCCAGTGGTCGGGGGGAGGGTGCGAACACTGAAGCTTTCTTT. Encoded protein: CASGRGEGANTEAFF.

V is TRBV7-2 and J is TRBJ2-1, with D tentatively TRBD2 (6 bases). V was cut by 0 bases and J by 5 bases, with 14 bases left in between. This CDR3 region has 16 residues. CDR1 SGHTA and CDR2 FQGNSA come from the germline V gene. CDR3 sequence: CASSLAHGLRHNEQFF. In DNA form, the CDR3 reads TGTGCCAGCAGCTTAGCGCACGGACTACGCCACAATGAGCAGTTCTTC.

The chain is built from TRBV4-1 and TRBJ2-5; 7 bases fit TRBD2. The CDR3 sequence is 16 residues long. The V segment lost 7 bases and the J segment 0 bases; nucleotides outside the gene matches: 11. Looked up from germline, CDR1 is MGHRA and CDR2 is YSYEKL. The DNA of the CDR3 is TGCGCCAGCAAGGCGGATCCGGGGGGATACCAAGAGACCCAGTACTTC. This translates into CASKADPGGYQETQYF.

The gene calls are TRBV4-1 and TRBJ2-5; 13 positions agree with TRBD2. V shed 2 bases and J 5 bases; nucleotides not matched to a gene: 5. Germline assignment: CDR1 MGHRA and CDR2 YSYEKL. The CDR3 is 16 amino acids. The CDR3 region is CASSQTSGGAGETQYF. The CDR3 region has the DNA TGCGCCAGCAGCCAAACTAGCGGGGGGGCCGGCGAGACCCAGTACTTC.

The V call is TRBV30, the J call TRBJ1-5; D gene unclear. Germline CDR1 GTSNPN, CDR2 SVGIG (reference sequence). V gave up 3 bases and J gave up 0 bases, with 12 bases separating them. The CDR3 has 15 amino acids. The CDR3 loop reads CAWRPPGNSNQPQHF. Here the CDR3 DNA reads TGTGCCTGGAGGCCCCCAGGAAATAGCAATCAGCCCCAGCATTTT.

The V and J genes are TRBV7-9 and TRBJ1-2; TRBD1 aligns across 8 bases. The CDR3 runs 14 residues. Germline-derived CDR1 and CDR2 are SEHNR and FQNEAQ (reference sequence). V gave up 1 base and J gave up 8 bases; unmatched junction bases: 6. The CDR3 DNA sequence: TGTGCCAGCAGCTTAGGAGTGACAGGGGAAGGCTACACCTTC. Translation gives CASSLGVTGEGYTF.